These 26 T cell receptor beta chains came from one sample sequenced in a study of blood T cell repertoires in COVID-19. Using immunoSEQ multiplex PCR, the repertoire was profiled, and TCRdb retains in-frame clones only, with some absent. The table lists about 240,000 clones, more than 85% of them singletons. Sequenced: PBMCs or T cells enriched from blood (not recorded which). The receptors shown here come from a woman in her twenties or thirties who had recovered from COVID-19.

This chain joins TRBV6-2 or TRBV6-3 and TRBJ1-6; D ambiguous. The CDR3 runs 12 residues. Germline CDR1 reads MNHEY; CDR2 reads SVGEGT. V was trimmed by 3 bases and J by 10 bases, leaving 7 bases between them. In nucleotides, the CDR3 is TGTGCCAGCAGTTATCTGGGCTCACCCCTCCACTTT. It codes for CASSYLGSPLHF.

V usage is TRBV18 and J usage is TRBJ1-2, with 7 positions matching TRBD1. This CDR3 has 16 amino acids. Germline-derived CDR1 and CDR2 are KGHSH and LQKENI. Trimming cost V 0 bases and J 1 base; bases outside gene matches: 5. In nucleotides, the CDR3 is TGTGCCAGCTCACCACCAAACCGGGACAGTAACTATGGCTACACCTTC. It codes for CASSPPNRDSNYGYTF.

CDR3 nucleotide sequence: TGTGCCAGCAGTTTATTGGACAGGGAAATGGCAGATACGCAGTATTTT. The encoded protein is CASSLLDREMADTQYF. V is TRBV28 and J is TRBJ2-3; TRBD1 matches at 8 bases. Germline V gene lookup returns CDR1 MDHEN and CDR2 SYDVKM. After removal of 1 base from V and 4 bases from J, the junction contained 7 bases not matched to a gene. CDR3 length: 16 residues.

J is TRBJ1-1 and V is TRBV29-1, with TRBD1 matching 7 bases. CDR1 and CDR2 (germline): SQVTM, ANQGSEA. The CDR3 extends over 14 amino acids. V was pared by 7 bases and J by 0 bases, with 8 bases of the junction left unmatched. CDR3 loop: CSAVAGGVNTEAFF. CDR3 sequence (DNA): TGCAGCGCAGTCGCAGGGGGAGTGAACACTGAAGCTTTCTTT.

The gene calls are TRBV28 and TRBJ1-4; 9 bases fit TRBD1. The CDR3 extends over 15 amino acids. The germline CDR1 and CDR2 sequences are MDHEN and SYDVKM. V lost 7 bases and J lost 6; bases outside the gene matches: 9. The DNA of the CDR3 is TGTGCCAGCACCCTACCCGGGACAGGGTATGAAAAACTGTTTTTT. This translates into CASTLPGTGYEKLFF.

The chain recombines TRBV19 with TRBJ2-1; tentative D call: TRBD2 (5 bases). Trimming took off 4 bases at V and 9 bases at J, with 13 bases between the two ends. This CDR3 spans 13 amino acids. Germline V gene sequence: CDR1 LNHDA, CDR2 SQIVND (reference sequence). The CDR3 spells CASSSRTQLEQFF. The CDR3 nucleotides are TGTGCCAGTAGTAGCAGGACTCAGCTTGAGCAGTTCTTC.

V and J are TRBV4-1 and TRBJ1-3, with 7 bases lining up with TRBD1. CDR1 is MGHRA, CDR2 YSYEKL, per germline. V lost 0 bases, J lost 3 bases, and 2 bases stayed unmatched. This CDR3 region has 15 residues. CDR3 loop: CASSQDTGVGNTIYF. DNA for the CDR3: TGCGCCAGCAGCCAAGATACAGGGGTTGGAAACACCATATATTTT.

The CDR3, as DNA: TGTGCCAGCAGTTTTGGCCCACACACCGGGGAGCTGTTTTTT. Amino acid sequence: CASSFGPHTGELFF. This sequence joins TRBV27 and TRBJ2-2; D gene ambiguous. The CDR3 totals 14 residues. The V and J ends lost 3 bases and 3 bases respectively, with 8 bases between them. The germline V gene has CDR1 MNHEY and CDR2 SMNVEV (reference sequence).

This clone was observed once. This chain connects TRBV5-6 to TRBJ2-7; TRBD2 aligns across 7 bases. Per germline, CDR1 SGHDT and CDR2 YYEEEE. CDR3 length equals 15 residues. V dropped 1 base and J dropped 3; count of bases not matched to a gene: 7. The CDR3 nucleotides read TGTGCCAGCAGCTTGTATGGGGGGGAGAACTACGAGCAGTACTTC. Its translation is CASSLYGGENYEQYF.

This chain links TRBV9 with TRBJ1-2; 8 bases are shared with TRBD1. The CDR3 length is 15 residues. Germline V lookup: CDR1 SGDLS, CDR2 YYNGEE. The junction had 5 bases not matched to a gene; V was cut back by 1 base and J by 3 bases. CDR3 amino acids: CASSVSGGADYGYTF. The CDR3 nucleotides read TGTGCCAGCAGCGTATCAGGGGGCGCGGACTATGGCTACACCTTC.

The chain carries TRBV6-5 and TRBJ2-3, with D maybe TRBD2 (7 bases). CDR1 is MNHEY, CDR2 SVGAGI, per germline. The V gene lost 10 bases and the J gene lost 2 bases, with 16 bases spanning the gap. This CDR3 is built from 14 residues. Written as DNA, the CDR3 is TGTGCCACACGAGGGGGAGGGTTCACAGATACGCAGTATTTT. Translating gives CATRGGGFTDTQYF.

V is TRBV19 and J is TRBJ2-1, with D uncertain. Looked up from germline, CDR1 is LNHDA and CDR2 is SQIVND (reference sequence). V dropped 5 bases and J dropped 3 bases, with 5 bases sitting between them. The CDR3 covers 12 residues. CDR3 in amino acids: CASSPHYNEQFF. In nucleotides, the CDR3 is TGTGCCAGTAGTCCCCACTACAATGAGCAGTTCTTC.

This clone was observed a single time. V usage is TRBV27 and J usage is TRBJ1-6, with D unresolved. Germline loops: CDR1 MNHEY, CDR2 SMNVEV (reference sequence). V shed 0 bases and J shed 8 bases, with 14 bases lying between them. The CDR3 is 16 residues long. CDR3 in amino acids: CASSLSTLGSHSPLHF. The DNA of the CDR3 is TGTGCCAGCAGTTTATCGACGTTGGGCAGTCATTCACCCCTCCACTTT.

This clone has more than one count but fewer than ten. The V call is TRBV7-6, the J call TRBJ1-1; D not certain. The CDR3 contains 15 residues. Per germline, CDR1 SGHVS and CDR2 FNYEAQ. Trimming took off 5 bases at V and 1 base at J, with 14 bases between the two ends. This chain's CDR3 is CASSPSVVRNTEAFF. Here the CDR3 DNA reads TGTGCCAGCAGCCCGTCGGTGGTCCGGAACACTGAAGCTTTCTTT. The complete variable domain, with remaining parts taken from reference TRBV7-6 and TRBJ1-1, reads GAGVSQSPRYKVTKRGQDVALRCDPISGHVSLYWYRQALGQGPEFLTYFNYEAQQDKSGLPNDRFSAERPEGSISTLTIQRTEQRDSAMYRCASSPSVVRNTEAFFGQGTRLTVV.

V gene TRBV7-3 combines with J gene TRBJ2-7, with D perhaps TRBD1 (7 bases). The germline V gene has CDR1 SGHTA and CDR2 FQGTGA. The CDR3 contains 14 residues. V was clipped by 5 bases and J by 3 bases, with 14 bases between them. CDR3 bases: TGTGCCAGCAGCCAGGCAGGGGGAGGCTACGAGCAGTACTTC. It codes for CASSQAGGGYEQYF.

The table lists this clone with a few counts. This chain uses TRBV19 with TRBJ2-7; 10 nucleotides line up with TRBD1. Unmatched junction bases numbered 9, after V lost 6 bases and J lost 4 bases. From germline, CDR1 is LNHDA and CDR2 SQIVND (reference sequence). The CDR3 loop spans 15 amino acids. CDR3 DNA: TGTGCCAGTAGGCGGGGACAGGGGACAAGTTACGAGCAGTACTTC. It translates to CASRRGQGTSYEQYF.

The chain employs TRBV19 and TRBJ2-3; a weak D match, TRBD2 (5 bases). The CDR3 totals 15 residues. The V gene's germline CDR1 is LNHDA and CDR2 SQIVND (reference sequence). V was cut by 5 bases and J by 2 bases, with 14 bases left in between. CDR3 region: CASSPRESNTDTQYF. As DNA, the CDR3 is TGTGCCAGTAGTCCGAGGGAATCCAACACAGATACGCAGTATTTT.

The chain recombines TRBV5-4 with TRBJ2-6; 7 positions agree with TRBD1. This CDR3 comprises 15 residues. Per the germline V gene, CDR1 is SGHNT and CDR2 is YYREEE (reference sequence). The V segment lost 4 bases and the J segment 1 base; nucleotides outside the gene matches: 2. The CDR3 region is CASSPTGSGANVLTF. CDR3 bases: TGTGCCAGCAGCCCGACAGGGTCTGGGGCCAACGTCCTGACTTTC.

CDR3 bases: TGTGCCAGCAGGCCGGGACAGGGGGGGACTGAAGCTTTCTTT. Amino acid sequence: CASRPGQGGTEAFF. This chain uses TRBV11-2 with TRBJ1-1; 11 bases match TRBD1. The CDR3 runs to 14 residues. Germline V gene sequence: CDR1 SGHAT, CDR2 FQNNGV. The trim removed 6 bases at V and 5 bases at J, leaving 5 bases unmatched.

The V gene is TRBV27, the J gene TRBJ2-7, with a possible D match to TRBD2 (6 bases). Looked up from germline, CDR1 is MNHEY and CDR2 is SMNVEV (reference sequence). The V and J ends lost 8 bases and 3 bases respectively, with 14 bases between them. This CDR3 spans 13 amino acids. CDR3 loop: CASSGTFGYEQYF. As DNA, the CDR3 is TGTGCCAGCTCCGGGACTTTCGGCTACGAGCAGTACTTC.

The chain recombines TRBV27 with TRBJ2-1; TRBD1 matches at 8 bases. The V and J ends lost 5 bases and 7 bases, in that order; junction bases with no gene match: 10. Germline CDR1 is MNHEY and CDR2 is SMNVEV (reference sequence). CDR3 length equals 15 residues. In DNA form, the CDR3 reads TGTGCCAGCAGTCTCTCAGGGGGCTTATGGAATGAGCAGTTCTTC. This gives the protein CASSLSGGLWNEQFF.

Only one count was recorded for this clone. The chain joins TRBV6-5 to TRBJ1-2; TRBD1 is a possible D gene (6 bases). In germline, CDR1 is MNHEY, CDR2 SVGAGI. V lost 0 bases and J lost 7, with 15 bases in between. This CDR3 has 15 residues. The CDR3: CASSYSTGGPSGYTF. The CDR3 DNA follows: TGTGCCAGCAGTTACTCGACGGGGGGCCCTAGTGGCTACACCTTC.

This clone showed up just a few times. The chain employs TRBV4-3 and TRBJ1-4; the D is unclear. The CDR3 has 14 residues. Trimming left V 1 base short and J 8 bases short, with 11 bases between. Germline assignment: CDR1 LGHNA and CDR2 YSLEER. DNA for the CDR3: TGCGCCAGCAGCCAAGGGGAGTTGGGGGAAAAACTGTTTTTT. This gives the protein CASSQGELGEKLFF.

The chain carries TRBV29-1 and TRBJ1-4, with 8 bases aligning to TRBD1. The CDR3 has 18 residues. J gave up 3 bases and V 4 bases, and 16 bases lay outside the gene matches. Germline lookup yields CDR1 SQVTM and CDR2 ANQGSEA. CDR3 coding DNA: TGCAGCGTTGTTGACATTCGGACAGGGCAGGAAGCTAATGAAAAACTGTTTTTT. Its translation is CSVVDIRTGQEANEKLFF.

V and J are TRBV6-2 or TRBV6-3 and TRBJ2-1, with D possibly being TRBD2 (5 bases). The CDR3 is 14 residues long. V was cut by 2 bases and J by 7 bases, with 12 bases left in between. Germline CDR1 and CDR2: MNHEY and SVGEGT. The CDR3 DNA sequence: TGTGCCAGCAGTTACGAGGGAGTAGTGAATGAGCAGTTCTTC. It specifies CASSYEGVVNEQFF.

The V gene is TRBV6-2 or TRBV6-3, the J gene TRBJ2-1; 13 nucleotides match TRBD2. Per germline, CDR1 MNHEY and CDR2 SVGEGT. V was pared by 3 bases and J by 7 bases, with 21 bases of the junction left unmatched. The CDR3 runs to 21 residues. The CDR3 DNA sequence: TGTGCCAGCAGTTATTCTATCGGGGGACAGAAGACTAGCGGGAGGAGAAATGAGCAGTTCTTC. Protein: CASSYSIGGQKTSGRRNEQFF.